These 24 T cell receptor beta chains originate from one sample sequenced in a study of beta chain features in type 1 diabetes. Study-wide results and caveats: Shorter TCRB CDR3s, moderately but significantly so, were found in Type 1 diabetes patients in all four CD4+ subsets.

Antigens of these TCRs are unknown. The sequenced template was cDNA made from the entire isolated RNA. The table came from immunoSEQ multiplex PCR; TCRdb's copy has only in-frame clones and leaves some out. The sample lists 600,000 or so clones, 9.5% to 15% occurring once. The sequencing sample was made of naive CD4+ T cells from blood. Receptors originate from a man in his thirties or forties with type 1 diabetes.

This clone was detected only a few times. This chain joins TRBV18 and TRBJ2-2; D perhaps matches TRBD2 (5 bases). Trimming cost V 2 bases and J 4 bases, with 8 bases left between them. The CDR3 consists of 14 residues. Germline CDR1 is KGHSH and CDR2 is LQKENI. DNA for the CDR3: TGTGCCAGCTCACCAATGGAGGTCACCGGGGAGCTGTTTTTT. The encoded protein is CASSPMEVTGELFF. Together with reference TRBV18 and TRBJ2-2, the CDR3 gives the full variable domain: NAGVMQNPRHLVRRRGQEARLRCSPMKGHSHVYWYRQLPEEGLKFMVYLQKENIIDESGMPKERFSAEFPKEGPSILRIQQVVRGDSAAYFCASSPMEVTGELFFGEGSRLTVL.

The chain carries TRBV7-6 and TRBJ2-5; perhaps TRBD2 as D (5 bases). Germline V gives CDR1 SGHVS, CDR2 FNYEAQ. The V and J ends lost 3 bases and 2 bases respectively, with 10 bases between them. The CDR3 runs to 14 residues. In DNA form, the CDR3 reads TGTGCCAGCAGCTTTTGGGAGACACAAGAGACCCAGTACTTC. As protein: CASSFWETQETQYF.

The chain has TRBV5-4 and TRBJ2-7; D possibly corresponds to TRBD1 (6 bases). Germline V gene lookup returns CDR1 SGHNT and CDR2 YYREEE (reference sequence). This CDR3 is 14 amino acids long. Trimming stripped 1 base from V and 3 bases from J, with 11 bases between. The CDR3 protein is CASSLRGHNYEQYF. In DNA form, the CDR3 reads TGTGCCAGCAGCTTGAGGGGACACAACTACGAGCAGTACTTC.

The J gene is TRBJ2-1, the V gene TRBV6-5; D ambiguous. This CDR3 is built from 11 residues. From germline, CDR1 is MNHEY and CDR2 SVGAGI. Trimming took 7 bases from V and 8 from J, leaving 9 bases between them. The CDR3 nucleotides are TGTGCCAGCACCTCGTATGATGAGCAGTTCTTC. It is translated as CASTSYDEQFF.

This clone has just a few counts. V and J are TRBV28 and TRBJ1-5, with D tentatively TRBD1 (5 bases). The CDR3 spans 15 residues. V lost 2 bases, J lost 3 bases, and 11 bases lay in between. Germline values: CDR1 MDHEN, CDR2 SYDVKM. In DNA form, the CDR3 reads TGTGCCAGCAGTTTAGCCTGGGGCTTCAATCAGCCCCAGCATTTT. Translating gives CASSLAWGFNQPQHF.

The V call is TRBV7-9, the J call TRBJ1-5; no clear D. Trimming cost V 3 bases and J 6 bases, with 9 bases left between them. This CDR3 comprises 13 residues. Germline-derived CDR1 and CDR2 are SEHNR and FQNEAQ (reference sequence). The CDR3 region is CASSFGWGQPQHF. The CDR3 nucleotides read TGTGCCAGCAGCTTCGGTTGGGGTCAGCCCCAGCATTTT.

This clone was seen a few times. J is TRBJ2-1 and V is TRBV29-1; D may correspond to TRBD1 or TRBD2 (6 bases each). V dropped 6 bases and J dropped 3 bases, with 18 bases sitting between them. The CDR3 contains 15 residues. Germline CDR1 is SQVTM and CDR2 is ANQGSEA. The CDR3 spells CSVGPWGADYNEQFF. CDR3 nucleotide sequence: TGCAGCGTCGGCCCTTGGGGGGCGGACTACAATGAGCAGTTCTTC.

This clone was observed a handful of times. This sequence joins TRBV7-9 and TRBJ2-2; TRBD2 is a possible D gene (6 bases). Germline V gene sequence: CDR1 SEHNR, CDR2 FQNEAQ (reference sequence). The CDR3 has 15 amino acids. V was shortened by 7 bases and J by 4 bases, with 16 bases between the two germline ends. CDR3: CASNPRGESTGELFF. The DNA of the CDR3 is TGTGCCAGCAACCCGCGGGGCGAGAGCACCGGGGAGCTGTTTTTT.

The V gene is TRBV4-2, the J gene TRBJ2-5; D ambiguous. The CDR3 spans 14 residues. Trimming pared 0 bases from V and 13 bases from J, leaving 18 bases between. CDR1 is LGHNA, CDR2 YNFKEQ, per germline. CDR3 DNA: TGTGCCAGCAGCCAAGAGTCCCAGGCTGAGCGTCGGTACTTC. Translating it yields CASSQESQAERRYF.

This clone was counted a few times. The chain carries TRBV30 and TRBJ1-5; 10 bases match TRBD1. The junction had 14 bases not matched to a gene; V was cut back by 2 bases and J by 4 bases. CDR1 is GTSNPN and CDR2 is SVGIG in the germline V gene (reference sequence). The CDR3 loop spans 18 amino acids. The CDR3 sequence: CAWSTSRDRGLGNQPQHF. For the CDR3, the DNA is TGTGCCTGGAGTACGTCCCGGGACAGGGGTTTGGGGAATCAGCCCCAGCATTTT.

The chain has TRBV7-6 and TRBJ1-1; possibly TRBD1 for D (5 bases). The V and J ends lost 4 bases and 4 bases respectively, with 13 bases between them. Per germline, CDR1 SGHVS and CDR2 FNYEAQ. This CDR3 is built from 14 residues. DNA for the CDR3: TGTGCCAGCAGCTCCACAGGTTCGGTCACTGAAGCTTTCTTT. This gives the protein CASSSTGSVTEAFF.

The gene calls are TRBV29-1 and TRBJ2-5; 11 positions agree with TRBD1. The CDR3 loop spans 13 amino acids. The ends lost 5 bases at V and 3 bases at J; junction bases unmatched: 2. Per the germline V gene, CDR1 is SQVTM and CDR2 is ANQGSEA. CDR3 DNA: TGCAGCGTTAGGACAGGGGGCGAAGAGACCCAGTACTTC. This sequence encodes CSVRTGGEETQYF. Full variable domain (missing parts from reference TRBV29-1 and TRBJ2-5): SAVISQKPSRDICQRGTSLTIQCQVDSQVTMMFWYRQQPGQSLTLIATANQGSEATYESGFVIDKFPISRPNLTFSTLTVSNMSPEDSSIYLCSVRTGGEETQYFGPGTRLLVL.

In this sample, this clone turned up a few times. The chain carries TRBV10-2 and TRBJ2-7; tentative D call: TRBD2 (5 bases). The CDR3 is made up of 16 amino acids. In germline, CDR1 is WSHSY, CDR2 SAAADI. Trimming pared 1 base from V and 0 bases from J, leaving 13 bases between. For the CDR3, the DNA is TGCGCCAGCAGTGAGTGGGTAGCGAGGAGCTCCTACGAGCAGTACTTC. Protein product: CASSEWVARSSYEQYF.

The chain has TRBV9 and TRBJ1-2, with 7 nucleotides matching TRBD1. J lost 4 bases, V lost 0 bases, and 6 bases had no gene match. The germline V gene encodes CDR1 SGDLS and CDR2 YYNGEE. The CDR3 is 15 residues long. CDR3: CASSVAPTGSYGYTF. DNA for the CDR3: TGTGCCAGCAGCGTAGCCCCGACAGGGAGCTATGGCTACACCTTC.

This clone was observed a few times. The V and J genes are TRBV30 and TRBJ2-3, with D hard to call. The V and J ends lost 4 bases and 5 bases respectively, with 10 bases between them. Germline CDR1 reads GTSNPN; CDR2 reads SVGIG (reference sequence). This CDR3 is 12 amino acids long. This CDR3 reads CAWNPSGDTQYF. Written as DNA, the CDR3 is TGTGCCTGGAACCCCTCGGGAGATACGCAGTATTTT.

The CDR3 region is CASSLNLSDLGSPLHF. Here the CDR3 DNA reads TGTGCCAGCAGTCTCAACCTTTCGGACCTAGGTTCACCCCTCCACTTT. This chain connects TRBV6-6 to TRBJ1-6, with unresolved D. The CDR3 is made up of 16 amino acids. Per the germline V gene, CDR1 is MNHNY and CDR2 is SVGAGI (reference sequence). V lost 5 bases and J lost 9, with 20 bases in between.

This clone was counted a few times. The chain employs TRBV11-2 and TRBJ1-5; D possibly corresponds to TRBD1 (6 bases). V dropped 4 bases and J dropped 7 bases, with 11 bases sitting between them. Germline V gene sequence: CDR1 SGHAT, CDR2 FQNNGV. CDR3 length: 13 amino acids. CDR3 sequence: CASSWGPLQPQHF. The CDR3 coding sequence is TGTGCCAGCAGCTGGGGGCCTTTACAGCCCCAGCATTTT.

The chain links TRBV5-4 to TRBJ2-5; D is ambiguous. The CDR3 totals 15 residues. Germline lookup yields CDR1 SGHNT and CDR2 YYREEE (reference sequence). Trimming shortened V by 3 bases and J by 3 bases, and 15 bases separated the two germline ends. The CDR3 here is CASSSNPVEEETQYF. CDR3 DNA sequence: TGTGCCAGCAGCTCCAACCCCGTCGAGGAAGAGACCCAGTACTTC. Supplemented by reference TRBV5-4 and TRBJ2-5, the full variable domain reads ETGVTQSPTHLIKTRGQQVTLRCSSQSGHNTVSWYQQALGQGPQFIFQYYREEENGRGNFPPRFSGLQFPNYSSELNVNALELDDSALYLCASSSNPVEEETQYFGPGTRLLVL.

V is TRBV30 and J is TRBJ2-7; unclear D gene. Germline V CDR1 and CDR2: GTSNPN, SVGIG (reference sequence). This CDR3 is built from 12 residues. V was clipped by 1 base and J by 6 bases, with 10 bases between them. The CDR3 protein is CAWSGVVGEQYF. For the CDR3, the DNA is TGTGCCTGGAGTGGGGTCGTAGGCGAGCAGTACTTC.

The genes are TRBV29-1 and TRBJ2-3, with 7 bases aligning to TRBD1. V gave up 6 bases and J gave up 1 base; unmatched junction bases: 7. CDR1 and CDR2 (germline): SQVTM, ANQGSEA. The CDR3 extends over 14 amino acids. CDR3 sequence reads: CSVEQGIGTDTQYF. The CDR3 DNA follows: TGCAGCGTCGAACAGGGGATCGGCACAGATACGCAGTATTTT.

This chain uses TRBV27 with TRBJ2-7; 8 bases are a match to TRBD1. This CDR3 is built from 16 residues. Germline values: CDR1 MNHEY, CDR2 SMNVEV (reference sequence). J was trimmed by 0 bases and V by 6 bases; bases with no gene match: 10. The CDR3 sequence is CASSLDPGQVSYEQYF. In DNA, the CDR3 is TGTGCCAGCAGCCTCGACCCGGGACAGGTCTCCTACGAGCAGTACTTC.

This clone was seen only a few times. The rearrangement links TRBV30 to TRBJ2-1; 16 bases align to TRBD2. The CDR3 totals 19 residues. The junction had 14 bases not matched to a gene; V was cut back by 4 bases and J by 5 bases. Germline CDR1 GTSNPN, CDR2 SVGIG (reference sequence). Here the CDR3 reads CAWIPAPGLAGGSHNEQFF. CDR3 coding DNA: TGTGCCTGGATACCTGCACCGGGACTAGCGGGGGGGTCCCACAATGAGCAGTTCTTC.

This clone has just a few counts. The rearrangement links TRBV7-9 to TRBJ2-3; TRBD2 is a possible D gene (6 bases). The CDR3 extends over 14 amino acids. Germline V gene lookup returns CDR1 SEHNR and CDR2 FQNEAQ (reference sequence). V was cut by 1 base and J by 4 bases, with 9 bases left in between. The CDR3: CASSLGLVADTQYF. The CDR3 bases are TGTGCCAGCAGCTTAGGACTAGTCGCAGATACGCAGTATTTT.

V is TRBV7-9 and J is TRBJ1-6; D is perhaps TRBD1 (5 bases). With 1 base removed from V and 4 bases from J, the gap between germline ends came to 11 bases. CDR1 and CDR2 (germline): SEHNR, FQNEAQ (reference sequence). The CDR3 loop spans 16 amino acids. This CDR3 reads CASSLDAGLYNSPLHF. The CDR3 bases are TGTGCCAGCAGCTTAGACGCGGGGCTTTATAATTCACCCCTCCACTTT.